This T cell receptor beta chain was observed in a study of beta chain features in type 1 diabetes. Study-level points and caveats: VDJ junctions sequenced from type 1 diabetes patients showed fewer insertions and more deletions. Type 1 diabetes patients showed a moderate but significant shortening of TCRB CDR3s in all four CD4+ subsets.

This clone was recorded a few times. Its target is not known. The entirety of the isolated RNA underwent reverse transcription, so expressed TCRB transcripts were sequenced. The assay was immunoSEQ multiplex PCR, and TCRdb's table has in-frame clones only and misses some. Here the sample spans 300,000 or so clones, approximately 15% being singletons. The CDR3 has 16 residues. From germline, CDR1 is SEHNR and CDR2 FQNEAQ (reference sequence). V lost 6 bases, J lost 0 bases, and 9 bases stayed unmatched. A sort by CD45RO/CCR7/CD25/CD127/CD95/CD27 yielded CD4+ naive, central memory, regulatory and stem cell-like memory cells.

Sequenced sample: naive CD4+ T cells from blood. The gene calls are TRBV7-9 and TRBJ1-2, with 8 bases fitting TRBD1. The TCR was taken from a woman aged 18 to 35 with type 1 diabetes. CDR3 residues: CASRAITDRANYGYTF. For the CDR3, the DNA is TGTGCCAGCAGGGCTATAACGGACAGGGCTAACTATGGCTACACCTTC.